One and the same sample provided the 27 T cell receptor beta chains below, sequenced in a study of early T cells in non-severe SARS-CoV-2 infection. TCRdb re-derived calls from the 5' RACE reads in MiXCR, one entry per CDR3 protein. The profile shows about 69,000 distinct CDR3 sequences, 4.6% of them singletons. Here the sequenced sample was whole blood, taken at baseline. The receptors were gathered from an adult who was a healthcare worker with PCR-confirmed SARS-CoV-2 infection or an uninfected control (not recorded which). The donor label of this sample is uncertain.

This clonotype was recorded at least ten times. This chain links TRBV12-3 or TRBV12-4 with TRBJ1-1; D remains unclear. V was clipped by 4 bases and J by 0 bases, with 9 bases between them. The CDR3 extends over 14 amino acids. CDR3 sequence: CASSSDTMNTEAFF. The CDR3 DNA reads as TGTGCCAGCAGTTCCGACACAATGAACACTGAAGCTTTCTTT.

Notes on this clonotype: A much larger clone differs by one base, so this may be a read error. CDR3 region: CANSTRQGAVHGYTF. Written as DNA, the CDR3 is TGTGCCAACAGTACTCGACAGGGGGCCGTACATGGCTACACCTTC. The chain combines TRBV6-2 or TRBV6-3 with TRBJ1-2, with 10 bases aligning to TRBD1. This CDR3 has 15 amino acids. The germline V gene has CDR1 MNHEY and CDR2 SVGEGT.

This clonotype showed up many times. The CDR3 region has the DNA TGCAGTGTTAGGAGGGGACAGCTCAATGAGCAGTTCTTC. This codes for CSVRRGQLNEQFF. The chain employs TRBV20-1 and TRBJ2-1; TRBD1 might be the D (7 bases). V dropped 7 bases and J dropped 6 bases, with 16 bases sitting between them. Per germline, CDR1 DFQATT and CDR2 SNEGSKA (reference sequence). This CDR3 has 13 amino acids.

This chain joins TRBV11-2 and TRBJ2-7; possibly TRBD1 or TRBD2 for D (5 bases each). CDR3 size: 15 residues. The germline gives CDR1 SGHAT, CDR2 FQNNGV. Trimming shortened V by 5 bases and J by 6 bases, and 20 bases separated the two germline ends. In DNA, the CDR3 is TGTGCCAGCAGCCGAGAGCGAGGGGTGGTTAGCGAGCAGTACTTC. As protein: CASSRERGVVSEQYF.

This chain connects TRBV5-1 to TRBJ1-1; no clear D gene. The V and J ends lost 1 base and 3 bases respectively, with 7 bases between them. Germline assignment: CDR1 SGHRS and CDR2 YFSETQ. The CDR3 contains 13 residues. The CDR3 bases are TGCGCCAGCAGCTTGATCGGGGACACTGAAGCTTTCTTT. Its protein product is CASSLIGDTEAFF.

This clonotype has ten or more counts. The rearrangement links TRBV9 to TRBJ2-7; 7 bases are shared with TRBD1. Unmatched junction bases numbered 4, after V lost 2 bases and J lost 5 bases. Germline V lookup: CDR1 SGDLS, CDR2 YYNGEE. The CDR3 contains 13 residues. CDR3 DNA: TGTGCCAGCAGCGTGGGGACAGACCACGAGCAGTACTTC. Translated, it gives CASSVGTDHEQYF. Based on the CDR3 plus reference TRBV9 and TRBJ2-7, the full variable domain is DSGVTQTPKHLITATGQRVTLRCSPRSGDLSVYWYQQSLDQGLQFLIQYYNGEERAKGNILERFSAQQFPDLHSELNLSSLELGDSALYFCASSVGTDHEQYFGPGTRLTVT.

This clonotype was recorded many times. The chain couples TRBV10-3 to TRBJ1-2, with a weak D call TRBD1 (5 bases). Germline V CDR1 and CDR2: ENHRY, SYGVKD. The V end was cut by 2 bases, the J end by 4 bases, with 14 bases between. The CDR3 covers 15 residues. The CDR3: CAISEEPGRIYGYTF. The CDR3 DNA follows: TGTGCCATCAGTGAGGAGCCGGGACGGATCTATGGCTACACCTTC.

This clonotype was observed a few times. DNA for the CDR3: TGTGCCAGCAGTGGGACAGCGAACACCGGGGAGCTGTTTTTT. Its translation: CASSGTANTGELFF. The gene calls are TRBV12-3 or TRBV12-4 and TRBJ2-2; 7 bases are shared with TRBD1. The CDR3 is 14 amino acids. Trimming at V came to 5 bases and at J to 0 bases, leaving 0 bases not matched to a gene.

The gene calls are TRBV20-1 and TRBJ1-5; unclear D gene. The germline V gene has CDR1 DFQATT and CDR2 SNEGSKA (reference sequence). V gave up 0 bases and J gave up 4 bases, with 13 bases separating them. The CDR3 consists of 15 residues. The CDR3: CSARDVGSWNQPQHF. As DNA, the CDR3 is TGCAGTGCTAGAGATGTGGGGAGTTGGAATCAGCCCCAGCATTTT.

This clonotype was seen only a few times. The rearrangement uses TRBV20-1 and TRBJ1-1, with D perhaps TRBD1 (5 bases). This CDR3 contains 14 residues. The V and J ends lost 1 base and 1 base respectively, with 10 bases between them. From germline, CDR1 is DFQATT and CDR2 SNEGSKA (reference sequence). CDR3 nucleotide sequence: TGCAGTGCTAGAGTTGGAGGGGAGAACACTGAAGCTTTCTTT. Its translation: CSARVGGENTEAFF.

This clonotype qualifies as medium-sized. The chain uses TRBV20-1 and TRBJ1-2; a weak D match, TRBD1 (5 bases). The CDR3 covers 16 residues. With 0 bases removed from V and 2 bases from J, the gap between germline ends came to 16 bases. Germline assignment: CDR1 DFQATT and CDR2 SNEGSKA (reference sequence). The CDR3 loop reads CSARDGTMGPNYGYTF. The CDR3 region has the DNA TGCAGTGCTAGAGATGGGACTATGGGGCCAAACTATGGCTACACCTTC.

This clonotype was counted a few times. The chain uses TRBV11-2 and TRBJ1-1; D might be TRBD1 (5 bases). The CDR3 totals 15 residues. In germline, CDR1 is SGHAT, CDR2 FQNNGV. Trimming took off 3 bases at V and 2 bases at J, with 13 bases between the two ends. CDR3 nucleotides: TGTGCCAGCAGCTTGGGCGGGGCTGGAAACACTGAAGCTTTCTTT. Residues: CASSLGGAGNTEAFF.

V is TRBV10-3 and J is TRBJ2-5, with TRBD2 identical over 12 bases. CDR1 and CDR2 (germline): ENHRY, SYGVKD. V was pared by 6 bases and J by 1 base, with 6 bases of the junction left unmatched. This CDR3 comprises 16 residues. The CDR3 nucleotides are TGTGCCATCAGGGGGGGGACTAGCGGGTCCCAAGAGACCCAGTACTTC. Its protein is CAIRGGTSGSQETQYF.

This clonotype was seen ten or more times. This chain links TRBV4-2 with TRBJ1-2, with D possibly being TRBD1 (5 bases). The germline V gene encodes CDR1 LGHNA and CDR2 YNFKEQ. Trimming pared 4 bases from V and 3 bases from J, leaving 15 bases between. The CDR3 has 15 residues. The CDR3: CASSPTVRGYYGYTF. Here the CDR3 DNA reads TGTGCCAGCAGCCCAACTGTCCGGGGGTACTATGGCTACACCTTC.

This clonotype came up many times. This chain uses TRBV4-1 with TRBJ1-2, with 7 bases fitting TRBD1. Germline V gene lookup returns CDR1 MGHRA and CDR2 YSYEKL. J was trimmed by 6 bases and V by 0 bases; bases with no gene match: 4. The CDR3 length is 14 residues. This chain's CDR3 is CASSQEDRNNGYTF. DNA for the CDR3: TGCGCCAGCAGCCAAGAGGACAGGAACAATGGCTACACCTTC.

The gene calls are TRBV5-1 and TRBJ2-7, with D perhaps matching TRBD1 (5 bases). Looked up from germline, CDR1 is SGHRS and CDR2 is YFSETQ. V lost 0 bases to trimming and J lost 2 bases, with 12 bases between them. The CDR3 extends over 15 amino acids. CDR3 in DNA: TGCGCCAGCAGCTTGGAACAGGTCTACCCCTACGAGCAGTACTTC. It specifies CASSLEQVYPYEQYF.

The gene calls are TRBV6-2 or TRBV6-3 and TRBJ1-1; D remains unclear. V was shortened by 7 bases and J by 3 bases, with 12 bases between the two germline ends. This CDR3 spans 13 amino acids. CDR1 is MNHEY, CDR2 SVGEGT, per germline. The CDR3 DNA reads TGTGCCAGCACCATCACGGCCTACACTGAAGCTTTCTTT. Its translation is CASTITAYTEAFF.

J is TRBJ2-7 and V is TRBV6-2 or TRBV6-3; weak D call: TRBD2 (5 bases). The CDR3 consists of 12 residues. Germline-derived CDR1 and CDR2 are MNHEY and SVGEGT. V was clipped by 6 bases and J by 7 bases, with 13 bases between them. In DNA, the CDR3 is TGTGCCAGCAGCCGTGTAGCGAAGGAGCAGTACTTC. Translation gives CASSRVAKEQYF.

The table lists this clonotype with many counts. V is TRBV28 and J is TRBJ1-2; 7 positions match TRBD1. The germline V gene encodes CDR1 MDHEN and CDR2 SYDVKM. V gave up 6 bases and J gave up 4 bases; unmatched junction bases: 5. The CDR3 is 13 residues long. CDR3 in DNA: TGTGCCAGCAGCCGTACAGGGGTCTATGGCTACACCTTC. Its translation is CASSRTGVYGYTF.

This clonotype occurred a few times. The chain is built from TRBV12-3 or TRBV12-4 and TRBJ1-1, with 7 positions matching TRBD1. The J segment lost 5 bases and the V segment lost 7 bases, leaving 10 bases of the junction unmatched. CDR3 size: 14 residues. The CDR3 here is CASTLTGLGTEAFF. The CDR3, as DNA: TGTGCCAGCACCTTGACAGGGTTGGGAACTGAAGCTTTCTTT.

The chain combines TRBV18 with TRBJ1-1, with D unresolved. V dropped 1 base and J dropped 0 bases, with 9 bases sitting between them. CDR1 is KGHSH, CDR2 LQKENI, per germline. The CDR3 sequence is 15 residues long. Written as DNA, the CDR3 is TGTGCCAGCTCACCACAGGAGGGAATGAACACTGAAGCTTTCTTT. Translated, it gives CASSPQEGMNTEAFF.

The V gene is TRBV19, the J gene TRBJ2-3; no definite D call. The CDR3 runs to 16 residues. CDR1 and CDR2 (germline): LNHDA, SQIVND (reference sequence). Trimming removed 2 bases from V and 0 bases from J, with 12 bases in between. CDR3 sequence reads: CASSIRFSSSTDTQYF. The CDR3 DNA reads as TGTGCCAGTAGTATACGGTTTAGTTCTAGCACAGATACGCAGTATTTT.

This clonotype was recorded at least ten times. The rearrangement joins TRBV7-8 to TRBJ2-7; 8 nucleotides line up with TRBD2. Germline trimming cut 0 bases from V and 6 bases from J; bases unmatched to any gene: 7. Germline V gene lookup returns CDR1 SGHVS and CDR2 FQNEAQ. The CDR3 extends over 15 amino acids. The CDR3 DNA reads TGTGCCAGCAGCTTAGCCGGGACTAGGTTGGCCGAGCAGTACTTC. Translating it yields CASSLAGTRLAEQYF.

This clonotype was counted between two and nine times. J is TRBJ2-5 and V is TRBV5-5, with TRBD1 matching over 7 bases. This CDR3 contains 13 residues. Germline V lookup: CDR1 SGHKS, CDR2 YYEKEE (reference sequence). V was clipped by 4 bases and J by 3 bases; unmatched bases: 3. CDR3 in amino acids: CASSQTGKETQYF. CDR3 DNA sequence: TGTGCCAGCAGCCAGACAGGGAAAGAGACCCAGTACTTC.

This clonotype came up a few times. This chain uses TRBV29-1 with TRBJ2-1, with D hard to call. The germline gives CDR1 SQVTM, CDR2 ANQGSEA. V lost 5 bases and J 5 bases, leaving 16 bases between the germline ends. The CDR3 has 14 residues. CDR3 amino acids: CSVKGIGFDNEQFF. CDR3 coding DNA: TGCAGCGTTAAAGGGATCGGTTTTGACAATGAGCAGTTCTTC.

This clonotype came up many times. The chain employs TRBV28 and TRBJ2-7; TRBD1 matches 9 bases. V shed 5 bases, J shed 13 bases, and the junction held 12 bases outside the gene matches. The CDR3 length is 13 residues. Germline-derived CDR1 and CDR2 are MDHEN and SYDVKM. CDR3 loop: CASSQDRGRFKYF. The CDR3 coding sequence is TGTGCCAGCAGTCAGGACAGGGGTCGATTCAAATACTTC.

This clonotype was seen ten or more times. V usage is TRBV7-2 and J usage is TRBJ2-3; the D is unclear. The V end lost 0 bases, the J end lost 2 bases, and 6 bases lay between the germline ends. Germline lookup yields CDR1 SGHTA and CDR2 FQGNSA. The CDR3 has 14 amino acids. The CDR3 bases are TGTGCCAGCAGCTTAGCCGCGAACACAGATACGCAGTATTTT. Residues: CASSLAANTDTQYF.